Listed below are T cell receptor beta chains from one sample, sequenced in a study of shared clonotypes between healthy human individuals. TCRdb's table, derived via immunoSEQ multiplex PCR, lists solely in-frame clones and lacks some. The sample carries about 2.4 million clones, 90% to 95% recorded once. The sequenced sample was naive CD4+ T cells from PBMCs. These receptors all come from a man between 18 and 29 years old in good health. Some clones in this sample may be carry-over from other donors' samples. Each CDR3 is given with its conserved first and last residue. Each record gives: V gene, J gene, clone size, D gene, CDR3 protein, CDR3 DNA. D genes are given only for firm matches. Expanded clones get a size class; other rows say once, few or many, or leave the size out.

v_gene: TRBV4-1
j_gene: TRBJ1-2
abundance: -
d_gene: -
CDR3aa: CASSPGQLNYGYTF
CDR3nt: TGCGCCAGCAGCCCCGGACAGCTAAACTATGGCTACACCTTC

v_gene: TRBV18
j_gene: TRBJ2-3
abundance: -
d_gene: -
CDR3aa: CASSLTTASTDTQYF
CDR3nt: TGTGCCAGCTCACTTACGACAGCTAGCACAGATACGCAGTATTTT

v_gene: TRBV6-5
j_gene: TRBJ2-7
abundance: -
d_gene: TRBD2
CDR3aa: CASSYSGSLYEQYF
CDR3nt: TGTGCCAGCAGTTATAGCGGGAGCCTCTACGAGCAGTACTTC

v_gene: TRBV28
j_gene: TRBJ1-5
abundance: -
d_gene: -
CDR3aa: CASTSTETSNQPQHF
CDR3nt: TGTGCCAGCACCTCGACAGAAACCAGCAATCAGCCCCAGCATTTT

v_gene: TRBV4-2
j_gene: TRBJ1-3
abundance: -
d_gene: -
CDR3aa: CASSRLQGSGNTIYF
CDR3nt: TGTGCCAGCAGCCGGCTACAGGGCTCTGGAAACACCATATATTTT

v_gene: TRBV9
j_gene: TRBJ1-2
abundance: -
d_gene: -
CDR3aa: CASSPIRGASNYGYTF
CDR3nt: TGTGCCAGCAGCCCCATACGAGGGGCGAGTAACTATGGCTACACCTTC

v_gene: TRBV10-1
j_gene: TRBJ2-1
abundance: once
d_gene: TRBD2
CDR3aa: CASSVPSGRSYNEQFF
CDR3nt: TGCGCCAGCAGTGTGCCTAGCGGGAGATCCTACAATGAGCAGTTCTTC

v_gene: TRBV28
j_gene: TRBJ2-5
abundance: -
d_gene: -
CDR3aa: CASNGGGSLETQYF
CDR3nt: TGTGCCAGCAATGGGGGCGGAAGTTTAGAGACCCAGTACTTC

v_gene: TRBV15
j_gene: TRBJ1-2
abundance: -
d_gene: TRBD1
CDR3aa: CATSRVGQSKKPKPLF
CDR3nt: TGTGCCACCAGCAGGGTGGGACAGTCCAAGAAACCGAAACCCCTCTTC

v_gene: TRBV6-6
j_gene: TRBJ2-3
abundance: -
d_gene: TRBD2
CDR3aa: CASSRLAGGTDTQYF
CDR3nt: TGTGCCAGCAGTCGCCTAGCGGGGGGCACAGATACGCAGTATTTT

v_gene: TRBV5-1
j_gene: TRBJ2-5
abundance: -
d_gene: TRBD2
CDR3aa: CASSSGLAGVGETQYF
CDR3nt: TGCGCCAGCAGCTCCGGACTAGCGGGAGTAGGAGAGACCCAGTACTTC

v_gene: TRBV6-5
j_gene: TRBJ1-5
abundance: -
d_gene: -
CDR3aa: CASSYSTGLGQPQHF
CDR3nt: TGTGCCAGCAGTTACTCGACGGGGCTAGGACAGCCCCAGCATTTT